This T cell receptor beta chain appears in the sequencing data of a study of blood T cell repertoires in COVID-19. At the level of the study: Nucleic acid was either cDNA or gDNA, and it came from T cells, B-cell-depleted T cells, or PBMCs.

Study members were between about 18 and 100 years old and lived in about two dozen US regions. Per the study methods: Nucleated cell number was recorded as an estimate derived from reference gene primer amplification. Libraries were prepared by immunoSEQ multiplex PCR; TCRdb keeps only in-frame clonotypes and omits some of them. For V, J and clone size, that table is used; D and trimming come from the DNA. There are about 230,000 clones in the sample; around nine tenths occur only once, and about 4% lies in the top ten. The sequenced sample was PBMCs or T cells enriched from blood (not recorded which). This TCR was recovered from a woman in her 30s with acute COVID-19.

The DNA for the CDR3 is TGTGCCAGTAGTACGGGACTAGCGTATCTTGAGCAGTTCTTC. Amino acid sequence: CASSTGLAYLEQFF. This chain joins TRBV19 and TRBJ2-1; TRBD2 matches 10 bases. This CDR3 region has 14 residues. Looked up from germline, CDR1 is LNHDA and CDR2 is SQIVND (reference sequence). Trimming cost V 4 bases and J 9 bases; bases outside gene matches: 6.